The 15 T cell receptor beta chains in this list originate from one sample, sequenced in a study of CD8+ T cells in alopecia areata. Reverse transcribed after extraction, RNA yielded cDNA as the sequencing template. Repertoires were generated with immunoSEQ multiplex PCR, while TCRdb's copy carries only in-frame clones and drops some. The sample comprises over 120,000 clones, about 56% of which are singletons, and 15% rests with the top ten. Treatment of the sample: oral pan-JAK inhibitor, 5-10 mg twice daily. This specimen consisted of CD8+ T cells sorted from blood, obtained at week 4, from a patient treated with tofacitinib. Receptors were obtained from a human donor with alopecia areata.

This clone has only a few counts. The chain uses TRBV18 and TRBJ1-1; no clear D gene. Trimming took 0 bases from V and 4 from J, leaving 15 bases between them. The CDR3 runs 16 residues. From germline, CDR1 is KGHSH and CDR2 LQKENI. CDR3 sequence reads: CASSPPGRGRSTEAFF. CDR3 bases: TGTGCCAGCTCACCACCGGGCCGCGGACGGAGCACTGAAGCTTTCTTT.

This chain joins TRBV15 and TRBJ2-5; 7 nucleotides align to TRBD2. Germline-derived CDR1 and CDR2 are LNHNV and YYDKDF (reference sequence). This CDR3 is built from 13 residues. Trimming cost V 5 bases and J 5 bases; bases outside gene matches: 5. The CDR3 region is CATSRPGGETQYF. DNA of the CDR3: TGTGCCACCAGCCGTCCCGGGGGGGAGACCCAGTACTTC.

This chain links TRBV5-6 with TRBJ1-2; no reliable D call. With 7 bases removed from V and 9 bases from J, the gap between germline ends came to 19 bases. This CDR3 has 13 amino acids. Germline-derived CDR1 and CDR2 are SGHDT and YYEEEE. The CDR3 bases are TGTGCCAGCCATCCCGGAGCCCTAGTGAGCTACACCTTC. Translated: CASHPGALVSYTF.

There are a few counts of this clone. This rearrangement joins TRBV7-2 to TRBJ2-7; the D is unclear. The CDR3 spans 9 residues. Germline CDR1 SGHTA, CDR2 FQGNSA. The V gene lost 4 bases and the J gene lost 5 bases, with 0 bases spanning the gap. In DNA, the CDR3 is TGTGCCAGCAGCTACGAGCAGTACTTC. Its protein product is CASSYEQYF.

CDR3 sequence (DNA): TGTGCCTGGAGTGCCAGGACAGGGAGCACCGGGGAGCTGTTTTTT. The encoded protein is CAWSARTGSTGELFF. This chain links TRBV30 with TRBJ2-2, with 8 bases identical to TRBD1. Germline V CDR1 and CDR2: GTSNPN, SVGIG (reference sequence). With V trimmed by 1 base and J by 4 bases, 5 bases remained unmatched. The CDR3 is 15 amino acids.

The J gene is TRBJ1-2, the V gene TRBV5-6; a weak D match, TRBD1 (5 bases). This CDR3 is built from 13 residues. CDR1 is SGHDT, CDR2 YYEEEE, per germline. Trimming cost V 2 bases and J 8 bases, with 13 bases left between them. The CDR3 DNA reads as TGTGCCAGCAGCTTCTGGGGGAGTCGCGGCTACACCTTC. The encoded protein is CASSFWGSRGYTF.

V gene TRBV13 combines with J gene TRBJ2-2; a weak D match, TRBD1 (5 bases). CDR3 length equals 16 residues. V lost 1 base and J lost 3, with 12 bases in between. Germline values: CDR1 PRHDT, CDR2 FYEKMQ (reference sequence). CDR3 protein: CASSLAVRVDTGELFF. The CDR3 nucleotides read TGTGCCAGCAGCTTAGCTGTCAGGGTGGACACCGGGGAGCTGTTTTTT.

This clone has a handful of counts. The rearrangement links TRBV27 to TRBJ1-5; D is unresolved. With 3 bases removed from V and 3 bases from J, the gap between germline ends came to 9 bases. The CDR3 is 14 residues long. Germline-derived CDR1 and CDR2 are MNHEY and SMNVEV (reference sequence). CDR3 loop: CASSLAGANQPQHF. DNA of the CDR3: TGTGCCAGCAGTTTGGCGGGAGCCAATCAGCCCCAGCATTTT.

The CDR3 DNA reads as TGTGCCACCAGCCAAACAGGGCTTCTTCAGCCCCAGCATTTT. Amino acid sequence: CATSQTGLLQPQHF. The J gene is TRBJ1-5, the V gene TRBV15, with a tentative D call TRBD1 (6 bases). Germline values: CDR1 LNHNV, CDR2 YYDKDF (reference sequence). The CDR3 sequence is 14 residues long. Trimming pared 5 bases from V and 6 bases from J, leaving 14 bases between.

This chain uses TRBV10-3 with TRBJ2-5; D is undetermined. The CDR3 runs to 15 residues. V lost 4 bases, J lost 5 bases, and 17 bases lay in between. Per germline, CDR1 ENHRY and CDR2 SYGVKD. The CDR3 loop reads CAISGGGMLSETQYF. CDR3 in DNA: TGTGCCATCAGTGGTGGTGGGATGTTATCGGAGACCCAGTACTTC.

This clone was observed a handful of times. The rearrangement uses TRBV13 and TRBJ2-5; D call uncertain. The V end was cut by 2 bases, the J end by 0 bases, with 4 bases between. From germline, CDR1 is PRHDT and CDR2 FYEKMQ (reference sequence). The CDR3 is made up of 13 amino acids. CDR3 in amino acids: CASSLRYQETQYF. In nucleotides, the CDR3 is TGTGCCAGCAGCTTAAGATACCAAGAGACCCAGTACTTC.

The genes are TRBV5-6 and TRBJ2-2; D is unclear. This CDR3 is 13 amino acids long. Germline-derived CDR1 and CDR2 are SGHDT and YYEEEE. Between the trimmed V and J ends, which lost 3 bases and 4 bases, there was a span of 7 bases. The CDR3 bases are TGTGCCAGCAGCTCAAGTATCACCGGGGAGCTGTTTTTT. It specifies CASSSSITGELFF.

The chain combines TRBV2 with TRBJ2-1; 8 bases agree with TRBD1. Germline V lookup: CDR1 SNHLY, CDR2 FYNNEI. The V gene end was trimmed by 5 bases and the J gene end by 1 base; junction bases not matched to a gene: 7. CDR3 length equals 16 residues. The DNA of the CDR3 is TGTGCCAGCAGTCCCCCGGACAGGGATTCCTACAATGAGCAGTTCTTC. It codes for CASSPPDRDSYNEQFF. The whole variable domain, remainder taken from reference TRBV2 and TRBJ2-1, is EPEVTQTPSHQVTQMGQEVILRCVPISNHLYFYWYRQILGQKVEFLVSFYNNEISEKSEIFDDQFSVERPDGSNFTLKIRSTKLEDSAMYFCASSPPDRDSYNEQFFGPGTRLTVL.

The gene calls are TRBV15 and TRBJ2-7; TRBD1 agrees at 8 bases. The germline gives CDR1 LNHNV, CDR2 YYDKDF (reference sequence). The V segment lost 10 bases and the J segment 1 base; nucleotides outside the gene matches: 6. The CDR3 is 13 residues long. DNA for the CDR3: TGTGCCATCGGACAGGGACCTTCCTACGAGCAGTACTTC. Protein: CAIGQGPSYEQYF. Looking up the rest from reference TRBV15 and TRBJ2-7 gives the full variable domain: DAMVIQNPRYQVTQFGKPVTLSCSQTLNHNVMYWYQQKSSQAPKLLFHYYDKDFNNEADTPDNFQSRRPNTSFCFLDIRSPGLGDTAMYLCAIGQGPSYEQYFGPGTRLTVT.

The rearrangement joins TRBV25-1 to TRBJ2-7; 7 bases map to TRBD2. With 1 base clipped from V and 10 bases from J, the junction kept 4 bases outside the gene matches. The CDR3 spans 12 residues. CDR1 and CDR2 from the germline V gene are MGHDK and SYGVNS. CDR3 region: CASSELGDYQYF. In DNA, the CDR3 is TGTGCCAGCAGTGAATTAGGGGACTATCAGTACTTC.